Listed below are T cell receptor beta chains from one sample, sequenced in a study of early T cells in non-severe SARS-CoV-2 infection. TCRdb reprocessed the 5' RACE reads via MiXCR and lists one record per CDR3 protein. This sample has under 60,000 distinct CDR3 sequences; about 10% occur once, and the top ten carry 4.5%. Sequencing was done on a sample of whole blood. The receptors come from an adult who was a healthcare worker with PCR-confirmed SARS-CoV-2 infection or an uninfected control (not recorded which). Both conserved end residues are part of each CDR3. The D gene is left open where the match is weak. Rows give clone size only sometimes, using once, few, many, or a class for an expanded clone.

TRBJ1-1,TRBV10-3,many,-,TGTGCCATCAGTCCGCGACAGGAGGAAGCTTTCTTT,CAISPRQEEAFF
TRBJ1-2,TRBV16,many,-,TGTGCCAGCAGCCAATCGGGGGCGTCCTATGGCTACACCTTC,CASSQSGASYGYTF
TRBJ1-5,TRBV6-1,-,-,TGTGCCAGCGAGCCGGGATCTTCCCCCACTAGCAATCAGCCCCAGCATTTT,CASEPGSSPTSNQPQHF
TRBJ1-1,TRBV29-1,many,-,TGCAGCGTACAGGGACCGACAGAGAACACTGAAGCTTTCTTT,CSVQGPTENTEAFF
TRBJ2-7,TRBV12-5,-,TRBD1,TGTGCTAGTGGCCACGGGACAGGGGGGTCCTACGAGCAGTACTTC,CASGHGTGGSYEQYF
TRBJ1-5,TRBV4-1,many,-,TGCGCCAGCAGCCATAGTCAGTTAGATCAGCCCCAGCATTTT,CASSHSQLDQPQHF
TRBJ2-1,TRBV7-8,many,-,TGTGCCAGCAGCTCATCGCATACGGGACTCTTCCTTCACAATGAGCAGTTCTTC,CASSSSHTGLFLHNEQFF
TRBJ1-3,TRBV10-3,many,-,TGTGCCATCAGTGAGGAATCTGGAAACACCATATATTTT,CAISEESGNTIYF
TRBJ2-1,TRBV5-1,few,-,TGCGCCAGCAGCTTGGTGTCTGAGGATGAGCAGTTCTTC,CASSLVSEDEQFF
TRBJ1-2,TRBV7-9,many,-,TGTGCCAGCAGCTTAGAGAACAGGGTACTGGGCTACACCTTC,CASSLENRVLGYTF
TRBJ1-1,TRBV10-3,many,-,TGTGCCATCAGGAGGACGGGGAACACTGAAGCTTTCTTT,CAIRRTGNTEAFF
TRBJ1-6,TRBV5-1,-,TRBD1,TGCGCCAGCAGCTCCGGGACAGGGGCATCACCCCTCCACTTT,CASSSGTGASPLHF
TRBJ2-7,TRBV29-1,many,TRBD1,TGCAGCGTTAAGACAGGGGTCTCCTACGAGCAGTACTTC,CSVKTGVSYEQYF
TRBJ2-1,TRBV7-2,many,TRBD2,TGTGCCAGCAGCTTCTCGAGCGGGGTGAGTGAGCAGTTCTTC,CASSFSSGVSEQFF